This T cell receptor (beta chain) was sequenced during a study of control samples from healthy donors and cancer patients. Sequenced by immunoSEQ multiplex PCR; TCRdb stores in-frame clones only, minus some. The data contain 150,000 or so clones, 85% to 95% of them singletons. Between the trimmed V and J ends, which lost 7 bases and 4 bases, there was a span of 5 bases. Per germline, CDR1 LNHDA and CDR2 SQIVND (reference sequence). The CDR3 runs 11 residues. This clonotype was sampled from a woman in her 40s in good health. Source material: blood. The genes are TRBV19 and TRBJ2-1; D ambiguous. The DNA of the CDR3 is TGTGCCAGTAAGGCGTACAATGAGCAGTTCTTC. Protein product: CASKAYNEQFF.